This TCR beta chain was identified during a study of blood T cell repertoires in COVID-19. Overall study: Sources were T cells, B-cell-depleted T cells, or PBMCs; the material itself was cDNA or gDNA.

V gave up 3 bases and J gave up 8 bases; unmatched junction bases: 8. Germline lookup yields CDR1 MGHDK and CDR2 SYGVNS. The CDR3 spans 15 residues. Profiled with immunoSEQ multiplex PCR; TCRdb holds only in-frame clones, not every one. The data show fewer than 350,000 clones, with around 90% seen just once and 1.7% held by the top ten. Recruits, aged about 18 to 100 years, lived in about two dozen US areas. Researchers sorted participants into cohorts using their self-reported clinical history. V is TRBV25-1 and J is TRBJ2-1; 9 nucleotides align to TRBD1. The clonotype was recovered from a woman between 18 and 30 years old with acute COVID-19. The sample comprised PBMCs or T cells enriched from blood (not recorded which). The CDR3 nucleotides are TGTGCCAGCAGTGACACGGGACAGGGCTTTGATGAGCAGTTCTTC. Translated: CASSDTGQGFDEQFF.